The text below deals with one TCR beta chain. These data originate in a study of blood T cell repertoires in COVID-19. Study context: Donors in Cohort 3 counted as recovered after two negative PCRs, clearance, or symptom resolution.

The CDR3 covers 14 residues. Trimming removed 2 bases from V and 4 bases from J, with 11 bases in between. From germline, CDR1 is MNHEY and CDR2 SVGAGI. In the authors' workflow: Nucleated cell number was recorded as an estimate derived from reference gene primer amplification. Produced via immunoSEQ multiplex PCR; TCRdb's table is partial and in-frame only. V, J and clone size are those of that table, while D and trimming were read from the DNA. The table has a few hundred thousand clones, 87% seen once. The TCR sequence derives from a man aged 25 to 45 in a cohort exposed to, infected with or recovered from COVID-19 (not recorded which). The rearrangement joins TRBV6-5 to TRBJ1-2; D unresolved. Sequencing used PBMCs or T cells enriched from blood (not recorded which). The CDR3 reads CASSYGPRGYGYTF. CDR3 in DNA: TGTGCCAGCAGTTACGGGCCTCGGGGCTATGGCTACACCTTC.